This T cell receptor beta chain was recorded in a study of shared clonotypes between healthy human individuals. Whole-study findings and limits: Generally, naive subsets (rather than memory subsets) showed larger estimated richness. Enrolling few donors narrowed the genetic and exposure-history diversity that was represented.

Original methodology: Filtering differed for immunoSEQ, which gave only junction sequences without quality scores. The repertoire was sequenced with immunoSEQ multiplex PCR; TCRdb's copy has only in-frame clones and lacks some. Clone size and V and J calls were adopted from that table, with D and trimming inferred from the DNA. Among some 2.1 million clones listed, 90% to 95% were seen once. CDR3 length equals 15 residues. J lost 2 bases, V lost 6 bases, and 6 bases had no gene match. Germline CDR1 and CDR2: MNHEY and SVGAGI. A note on this clone: What it binds is not known.

This clonotype was obtained from a man between 18 and 29 years old in good health. The sequencing input was naive CD4+ T cells sorted from blood. Subset noted: CD45RA+ positively selected. The chain recombines TRBV6-5 with TRBJ1-5; 8 bases match TRBD1. CDR3 region: CASREQGGGNQPQHF. The CDR3 DNA is TGTGCCAGCAGAGAACAGGGGGGGGGCAATCAGCCCCAGCATTTT.